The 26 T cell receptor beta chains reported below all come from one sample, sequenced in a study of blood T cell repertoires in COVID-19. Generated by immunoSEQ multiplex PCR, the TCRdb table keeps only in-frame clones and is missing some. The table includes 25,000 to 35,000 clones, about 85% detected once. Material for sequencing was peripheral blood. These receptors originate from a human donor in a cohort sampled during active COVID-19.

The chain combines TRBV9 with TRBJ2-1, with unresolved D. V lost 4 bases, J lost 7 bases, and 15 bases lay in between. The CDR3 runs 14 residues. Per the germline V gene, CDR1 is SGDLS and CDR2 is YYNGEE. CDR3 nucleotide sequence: TGTGCCAGCAGCCCCTTCGGAGCTGCTAATGAGCAGTTCTTC. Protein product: CASSPFGAANEQFF.

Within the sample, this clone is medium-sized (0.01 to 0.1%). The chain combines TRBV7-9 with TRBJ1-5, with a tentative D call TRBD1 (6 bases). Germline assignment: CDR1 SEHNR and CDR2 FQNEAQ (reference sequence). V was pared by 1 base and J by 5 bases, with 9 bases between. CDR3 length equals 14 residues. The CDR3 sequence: CASSLGAGDQPQHF. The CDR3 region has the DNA TGTGCCAGCAGCTTAGGGGCAGGGGATCAGCCCCAGCATTTT.

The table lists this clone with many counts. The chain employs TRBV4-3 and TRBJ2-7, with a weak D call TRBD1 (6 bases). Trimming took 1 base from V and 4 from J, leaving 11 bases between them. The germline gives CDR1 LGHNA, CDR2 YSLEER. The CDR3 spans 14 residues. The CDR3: CASSQATRGYEQYF. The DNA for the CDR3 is TGCGCCAGCAGCCAAGCGACCAGGGGTTACGAGCAGTACTTC.

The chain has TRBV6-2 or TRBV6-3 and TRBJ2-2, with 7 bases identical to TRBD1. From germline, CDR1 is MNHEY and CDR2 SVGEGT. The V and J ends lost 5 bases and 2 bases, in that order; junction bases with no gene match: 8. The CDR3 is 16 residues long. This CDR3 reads CASSLGQTLNTGELFF. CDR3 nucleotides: TGTGCCAGCAGTCTGGGACAGACCCTTAACACCGGGGAGCTGTTTTTT.

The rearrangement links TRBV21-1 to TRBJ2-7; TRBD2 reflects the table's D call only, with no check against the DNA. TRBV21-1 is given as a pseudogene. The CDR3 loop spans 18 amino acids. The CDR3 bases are TGTGCCAGCAGCAAATCCCCGACTAGCGGGGGGATTACCTACGAGCAGTACTTC. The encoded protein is CASSKSPTSGGITYEQYF.

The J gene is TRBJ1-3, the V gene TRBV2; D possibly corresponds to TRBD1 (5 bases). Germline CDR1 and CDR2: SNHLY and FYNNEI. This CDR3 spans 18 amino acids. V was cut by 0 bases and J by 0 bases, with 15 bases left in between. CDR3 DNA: TGTGCCAGCAGTGAAGCGGTTAGGGGATATTACTCTGGAAACACCATATATTTT. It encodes CASSEAVRGYYSGNTIYF. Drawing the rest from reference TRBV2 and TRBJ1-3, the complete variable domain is EPEVTQTPSHQVTQMGQEVILRCVPISNHLYFYWYRQILGQKVEFLVSFYNNEISEKSEIFDDQFSVERPDGSNFTLKIRSTKLEDSAMYFCASSEAVRGYYSGNTIYFGEGSWLTVV.

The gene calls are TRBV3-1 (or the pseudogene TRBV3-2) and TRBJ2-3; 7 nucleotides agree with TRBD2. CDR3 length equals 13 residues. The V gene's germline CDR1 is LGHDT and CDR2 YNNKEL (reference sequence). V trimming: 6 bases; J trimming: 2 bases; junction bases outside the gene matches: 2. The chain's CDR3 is CASRSGATDTQYF. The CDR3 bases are TGTGCCAGCAGGAGCGGGGCCACAGATACGCAGTATTTT.

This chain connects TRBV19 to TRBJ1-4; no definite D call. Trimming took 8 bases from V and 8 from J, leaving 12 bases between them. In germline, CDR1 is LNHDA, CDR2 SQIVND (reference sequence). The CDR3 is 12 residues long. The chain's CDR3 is CASGPETEKLFF. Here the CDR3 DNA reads TGTGCCAGTGGGCCAGAAACGGAAAAACTGTTTTTT.

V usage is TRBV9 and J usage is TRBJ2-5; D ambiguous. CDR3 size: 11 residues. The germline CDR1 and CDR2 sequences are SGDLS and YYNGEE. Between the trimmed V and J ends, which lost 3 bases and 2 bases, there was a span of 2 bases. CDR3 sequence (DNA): TGTGCCAGCAGCGCTCAAGAGACCCAGTACTTC. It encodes CASSAQETQYF.

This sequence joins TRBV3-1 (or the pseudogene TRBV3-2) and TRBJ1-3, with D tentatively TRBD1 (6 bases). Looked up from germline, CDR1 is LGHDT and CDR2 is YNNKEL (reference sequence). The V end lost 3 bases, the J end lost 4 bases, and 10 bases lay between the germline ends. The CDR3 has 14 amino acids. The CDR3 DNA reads TGTGCCAGCAGCCAGGGGGCGCTCGGAAACACCATATATTTT. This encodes CASSQGALGNTIYF.

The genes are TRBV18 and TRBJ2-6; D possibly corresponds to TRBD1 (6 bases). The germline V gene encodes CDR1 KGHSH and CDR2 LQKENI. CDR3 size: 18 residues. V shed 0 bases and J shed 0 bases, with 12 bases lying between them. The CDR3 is CASSPPGRGSSGANVLTF. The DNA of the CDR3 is TGTGCCAGCTCACCACCGGGCAGGGGATCCTCTGGGGCCAACGTCCTGACTTTC.

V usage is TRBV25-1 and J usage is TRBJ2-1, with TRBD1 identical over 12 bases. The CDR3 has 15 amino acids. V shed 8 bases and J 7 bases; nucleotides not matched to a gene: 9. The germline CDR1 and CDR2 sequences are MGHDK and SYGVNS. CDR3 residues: CASSRPGQGANEQFF. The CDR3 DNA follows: TGTGCCAGCTCCCGCCCGGGACAGGGGGCGAATGAGCAGTTCTTC.

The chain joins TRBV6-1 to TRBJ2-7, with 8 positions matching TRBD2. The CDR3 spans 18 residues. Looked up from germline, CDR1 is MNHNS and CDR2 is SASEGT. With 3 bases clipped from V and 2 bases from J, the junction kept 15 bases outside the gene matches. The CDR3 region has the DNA TGTGCCAGCAGTGACGTTGGGCTTGGCATAGCGGGGCCCTACGAGCAGTACTTC. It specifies CASSDVGLGIAGPYEQYF.

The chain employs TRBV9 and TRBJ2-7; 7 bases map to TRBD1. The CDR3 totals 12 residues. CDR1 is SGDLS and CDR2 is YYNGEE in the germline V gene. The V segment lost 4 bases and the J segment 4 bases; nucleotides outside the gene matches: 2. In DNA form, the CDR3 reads TGTGCCAGCAGCAGACAGGGATACGAGCAGTACTTC. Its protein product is CASSRQGYEQYF.

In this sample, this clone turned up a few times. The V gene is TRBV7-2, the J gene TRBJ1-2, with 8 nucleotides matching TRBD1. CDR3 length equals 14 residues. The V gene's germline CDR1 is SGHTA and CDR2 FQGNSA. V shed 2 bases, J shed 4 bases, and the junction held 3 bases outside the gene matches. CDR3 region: CASSLRDRIYGYTF. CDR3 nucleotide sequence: TGTGCCAGCAGCTTAAGGGACAGGATCTATGGCTACACCTTC.

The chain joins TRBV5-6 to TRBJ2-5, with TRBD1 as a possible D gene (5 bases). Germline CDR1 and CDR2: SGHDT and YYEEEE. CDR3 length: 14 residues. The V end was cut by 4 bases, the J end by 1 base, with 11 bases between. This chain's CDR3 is CASSADSSQETQYF. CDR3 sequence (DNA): TGTGCCAGCAGCGCTGACAGTTCCCAAGAGACCCAGTACTTC.

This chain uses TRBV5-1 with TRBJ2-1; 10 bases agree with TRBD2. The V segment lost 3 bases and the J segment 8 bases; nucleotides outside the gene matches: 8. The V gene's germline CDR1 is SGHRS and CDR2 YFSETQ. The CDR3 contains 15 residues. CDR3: CASSSISGGPDEQFF. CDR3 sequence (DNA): TGCGCCAGCAGCTCCATTAGCGGGGGGCCTGATGAGCAGTTCTTC.

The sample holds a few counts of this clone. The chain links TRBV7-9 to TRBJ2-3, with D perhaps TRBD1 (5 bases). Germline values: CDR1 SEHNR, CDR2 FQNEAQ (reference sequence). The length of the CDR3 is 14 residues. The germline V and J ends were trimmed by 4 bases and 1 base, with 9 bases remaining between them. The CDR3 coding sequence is TGTGCCAGCAGCTCCGCGACAGGCACAGATACGCAGTATTTT. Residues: CASSSATGTDTQYF.

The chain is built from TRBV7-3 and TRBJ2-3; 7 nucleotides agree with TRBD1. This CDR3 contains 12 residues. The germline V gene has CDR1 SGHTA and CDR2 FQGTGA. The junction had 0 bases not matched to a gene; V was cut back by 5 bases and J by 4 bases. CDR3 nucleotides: TGTGCCAGCAGCCAGGGGGCAGATACGCAGTATTTT. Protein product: CASSQGADTQYF.

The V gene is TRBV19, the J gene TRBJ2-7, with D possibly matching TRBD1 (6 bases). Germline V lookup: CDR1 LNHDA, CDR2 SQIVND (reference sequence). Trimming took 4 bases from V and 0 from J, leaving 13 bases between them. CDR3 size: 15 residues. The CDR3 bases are TGTGCCAGTAGTAGGGACGGGACAAGCTCCTACGAGCAGTACTTC. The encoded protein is CASSRDGTSSYEQYF.

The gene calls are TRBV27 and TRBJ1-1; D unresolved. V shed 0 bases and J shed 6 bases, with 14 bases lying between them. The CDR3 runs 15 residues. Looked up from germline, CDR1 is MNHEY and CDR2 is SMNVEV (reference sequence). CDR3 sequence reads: CASSLSQAEWAEAFF. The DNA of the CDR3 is TGTGCCAGCAGTTTATCGCAGGCTGAATGGGCTGAAGCTTTCTTT.

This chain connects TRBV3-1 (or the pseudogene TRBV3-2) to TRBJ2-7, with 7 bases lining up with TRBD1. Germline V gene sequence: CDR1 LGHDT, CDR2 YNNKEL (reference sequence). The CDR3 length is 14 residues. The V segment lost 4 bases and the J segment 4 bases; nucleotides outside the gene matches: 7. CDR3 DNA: TGTGCCAGCAGCCGAAAGGGGGCCGGGTACGAGCAGTACTTC. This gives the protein CASSRKGAGYEQYF.

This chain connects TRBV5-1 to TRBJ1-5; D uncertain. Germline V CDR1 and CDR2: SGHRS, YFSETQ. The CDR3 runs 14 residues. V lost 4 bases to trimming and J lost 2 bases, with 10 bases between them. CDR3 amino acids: CASSGPAGNQPQHF. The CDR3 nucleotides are TGCGCCAGCAGCGGGCCAGCTGGCAATCAGCCCCAGCATTTT.

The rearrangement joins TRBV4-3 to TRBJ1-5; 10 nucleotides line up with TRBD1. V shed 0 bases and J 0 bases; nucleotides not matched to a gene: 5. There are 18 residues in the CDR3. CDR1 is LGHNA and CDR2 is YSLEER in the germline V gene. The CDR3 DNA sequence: TGCGCCAGCAGCCAAGATAGGACAGGGGGTTATAGCAATCAGCCCCAGCATTTT. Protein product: CASSQDRTGGYSNQPQHF.

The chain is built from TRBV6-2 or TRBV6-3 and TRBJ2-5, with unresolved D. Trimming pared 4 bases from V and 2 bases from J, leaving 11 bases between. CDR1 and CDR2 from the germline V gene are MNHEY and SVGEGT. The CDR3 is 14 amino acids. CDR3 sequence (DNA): TGTGCCAGCAGTTCCGCACCGGAGCAAGAGACCCAGTACTTC. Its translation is CASSSAPEQETQYF.

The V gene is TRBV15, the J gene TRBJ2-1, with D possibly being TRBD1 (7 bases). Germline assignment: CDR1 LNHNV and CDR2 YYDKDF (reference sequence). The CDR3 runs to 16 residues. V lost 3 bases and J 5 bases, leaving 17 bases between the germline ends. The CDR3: CATSSQGGQVNNEQFF. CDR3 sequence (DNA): TGTGCCACCAGCAGCCAGGGGGGCCAGGTGAACAATGAGCAGTTCTTC.